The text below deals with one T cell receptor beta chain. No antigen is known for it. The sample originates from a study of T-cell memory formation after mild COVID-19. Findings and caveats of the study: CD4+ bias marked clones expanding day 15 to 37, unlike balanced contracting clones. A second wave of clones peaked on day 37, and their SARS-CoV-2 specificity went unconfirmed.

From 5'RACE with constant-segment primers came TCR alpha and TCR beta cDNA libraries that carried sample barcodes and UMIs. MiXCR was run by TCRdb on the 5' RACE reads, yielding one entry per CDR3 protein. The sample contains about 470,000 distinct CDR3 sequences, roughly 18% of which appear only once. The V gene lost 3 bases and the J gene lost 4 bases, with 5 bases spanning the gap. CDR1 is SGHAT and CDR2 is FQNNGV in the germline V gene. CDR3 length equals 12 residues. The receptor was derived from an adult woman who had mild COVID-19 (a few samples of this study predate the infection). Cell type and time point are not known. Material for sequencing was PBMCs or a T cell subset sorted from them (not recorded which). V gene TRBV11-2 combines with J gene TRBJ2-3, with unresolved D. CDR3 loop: CASSFIPDTQYF. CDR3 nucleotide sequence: TGTGCCAGCAGCTTTATCCCAGATACGCAGTATTTT.